A selection of T cell receptor beta chains follows, all from one sample in a study of control samples from healthy donors and cancer patients. TCRdb's table, derived via immunoSEQ multiplex PCR, lists solely in-frame clones and lacks some. The sample holds approximately 150,000 clones; 85% to 95% are singletons and the top ten take 1.1% to 1.5%. The specimen was blood. The receptors were sampled from a woman aged 18-29 years in good health. The CDR3 runs from the conserved cysteine through the conserved F or W. A D gene is named only where the DNA matches it firmly. The size field is filled for only some rows; it gives once, few, many or a size class.

DNA: TGTGCCAGCAGCTTGGCATCAGGGGGCGCATACTATGGCTACACCTTC; CDR3: CASSLASGGAYYGYTF; V: TRBV5-6; D: TRBD1; J: TRBJ1-2; size: NA
DNA: TGTGCCAGCAGCTCCCTCATATTTGGCACTGAAGCTTTCTTT; CDR3: CASSSLIFGTEAFF; V: TRBV7-2; D: NA; J: TRBJ1-1; size: NA
DNA: TGTGCCAGCAGCTTAGGTGCGGGGGCTGGTTCACCCCTCCACTTT; CDR3: CASSLGAGAGSPLHF; V: TRBV13; D: NA; J: TRBJ1-6; size: NA
DNA: TGTGCCAGCAGCTCAAGCTCTGGAAACACCATATATTTT; CDR3: CASSSSSGNTIYF; V: TRBV13; D: NA; J: TRBJ1-3; size: NA
DNA: TGTGCCAGCAGCTTACTAGGTGCAGGGGATTCACCCCTCCACTTT; CDR3: CASSLLGAGDSPLHF; V: TRBV11-2; D: NA; J: TRBJ1-6; size: NA
DNA: TGTGCCAGCGGGCGACCTACGGGAGAAACAGATACGCAGTATTTT; CDR3: CASGRPTGETDTQYF; V: TRBV28; D: NA; J: TRBJ2-3; size: NA
DNA: TGTGCCAGCAGCCAGATACTGCAGGGATCTAATGAAAAACTGTTTTTT; CDR3: CASSQILQGSNEKLFF; V: TRBV7-9; D: NA; J: TRBJ1-4; size: NA
DNA: TGCGCCAGCAGCTTGATCCCCGGGCCGAACACCGGGGAGCTGTTTTTT; CDR3: CASSLIPGPNTGELFF; V: TRBV5-1; D: NA; J: TRBJ2-2; size: NA
DNA: TGTGCCAGCAGTTTTTCGGGTGAGGGCACTGAAGCTTTCTTT; CDR3: CASSFSGEGTEAFF; V: TRBV28; D: NA; J: TRBJ1-1; size: NA
DNA: TGCAGTGCTATCCTCAACGGCGAGCAGTACTTC; CDR3: CSAILNGEQYF; V: TRBV20-1; D: NA; J: TRBJ2-7; size: NA
DNA: TGTGCCAGCAGCCAGGGCACTAGCGGGAGGGCAGAGACCCAGTACTTC; CDR3: CASSQGTSGRAETQYF; V: TRBV14; D: TRBD2; J: TRBJ2-5; size: NA
DNA: TGTGCCAGCAGGAGGCTAGCGGGGAGCACAGATACGCAGTATTTT; CDR3: CASRRLAGSTDTQYF; V: TRBV2; D: TRBD2; J: TRBJ2-3; size: NA
DNA: TGTGCCAGCAGCGGACAGGGGAACACTGAAGCTTTCTTT; CDR3: CASSGQGNTEAFF; V: TRBV5-6; D: TRBD1; J: TRBJ1-1; size: NA
DNA: TGTGCCAGCAGCTTACTTAACCCCTTATCCCTGGAGTACACCTTC; CDR3: CASSLLNPLSLEYTF; V: TRBV13; D: NA; J: TRBJ1-2; size: NA
DNA: TGTGCCAGCAGTTTAGGTCCAGGGGCGCACTTTGGTGAGCAGTTCTTC; CDR3: CASSLGPGAHFGEQFF; V: TRBV27; D: NA; J: TRBJ2-1; size: NA
DNA: TGTGCCAGCAGCTACAACAGGGTCGGGGAGCAGTTCTTC; CDR3: CASSYNRVGEQFF; V: TRBV5-4; D: NA; J: TRBJ2-1; size: NA
DNA: TGTGCCAGCAGCCCTGGGACAGGCAACACCATATATTTT; CDR3: CASSPGTGNTIYF; V: TRBV5-4; D: TRBD1; J: TRBJ1-3; size: NA
DNA: TGTGCCAGCGGCTACCGGGACGGCCAAGAGACCCAGTACTTC; CDR3: CASGYRDGQETQYF; V: TRBV6-6; D: NA; J: TRBJ2-5; size: NA
DNA: TGTGCCAGCAGCTTTCAGACAGTCTATGGCTACACCTTC; CDR3: CASSFQTVYGYTF; V: TRBV11-2; D: NA; J: TRBJ1-2; size: NA
DNA: TGTGCCAGCAGTCCCGCCGGAATCTATGGCTACACCTTC; CDR3: CASSPAGIYGYTF; V: TRBV12-3/TRBV12-4; D: NA; J: TRBJ1-2; size: NA
DNA: TGTGCCAGCAGCTCCCAGGGGAGATACTTATATGGCTACACCTTC; CDR3: CASSSQGRYLYGYTF; V: TRBV7-9; D: NA; J: TRBJ1-2; size: NA
DNA: TGTGCCAGCAGCTTCCCGGGACAGGGGGATGGCTACACCTTC; CDR3: CASSFPGQGDGYTF; V: TRBV7-2; D: TRBD1; J: TRBJ1-2; size: NA
DNA: TGTGCCAGCACTCAAGGGCCGACATTTGAGCAGTACTTC; CDR3: CASTQGPTFEQYF; V: TRBV6-5; D: NA; J: TRBJ2-7; size: NA
DNA: TGTGCCAGCAGCCGACCGAACACCGGGGAGCTGTTTTTT; CDR3: CASSRPNTGELFF; V: TRBV6-2/TRBV6-3; D: NA; J: TRBJ2-2; size: once
DNA: TGTGCCAGCAGCCCCTATTTGAGTAACTATGGCTACACCTTC; CDR3: CASSPYLSNYGYTF; V: TRBV3-1/TRBV3-2; D: NA; J: TRBJ1-2; size: NA
DNA: TGTGCCAGCAGCTCCCGACTAGCGGGGGGCACAGATACGCAGTATTTT; CDR3: CASSSRLAGGTDTQYF; V: TRBV4-2; D: TRBD2; J: TRBJ2-3; size: NA
DNA: TGTGCCAGCAGCGCCGGGGGGGATTACAATGAGCAGTTCTTC; CDR3: CASSAGGDYNEQFF; V: TRBV9; D: TRBD2; J: TRBJ2-1; size: NA
DNA: TGTGCCAGCAGCTTCGGTCCGGATACGCAGTATTTT; CDR3: CASSFGPDTQYF; V: TRBV7-2; D: NA; J: TRBJ2-3; size: NA
DNA: TGTGCCAGTAGTTCGGCGAGGGGGAACGAGCAGTACTTC; CDR3: CASSSARGNEQYF; V: TRBV19; D: NA; J: TRBJ2-7; size: NA
DNA: TGTGCCAGCAGACCTCTAACCGGGACAGGGACTCAGCCCCAGCATTTT; CDR3: CASRPLTGTGTQPQHF; V: TRBV28; D: TRBD1; J: TRBJ1-5; size: NA
DNA: TGTGCCACCAGTCCGGGGGGGGCTTCACCCCTCCACTTT; CDR3: CATSPGGASPLHF; V: TRBV24-1; D: NA; J: TRBJ1-6; size: NA
DNA: TGTGCCAGCAGCCCCTCGGACAGCCTCAAGACTAACTATGGCTACACCTTC; CDR3: CASSPSDSLKTNYGYTF; V: TRBV7-6; D: NA; J: TRBJ1-2; size: NA
DNA: TGTGCCACCCCCGGGGGAATCCCTATTGAAGCTTTCTTT; CDR3: CATPGGIPIEAFF; V: TRBV7-2; D: NA; J: TRBJ1-1; size: NA
DNA: TGTGCCACCCGAACCACAGACAATGAGCAGTTCTTC; CDR3: CATRTTDNEQFF; V: TRBV27; D: NA; J: TRBJ2-1; size: once
DNA: TGCGCCAGCAGCCAAGATCGGACCATCTCTGGAAACACCATATATTTT; CDR3: CASSQDRTISGNTIYF; V: TRBV4-1; D: NA; J: TRBJ1-3; size: NA
DNA: TGTGCCAGCAGTCGAGATAGCAATCAGCCCCAGCATTTT; CDR3: CASSRDSNQPQHF; V: TRBV6-2/TRBV6-3; D: NA; J: TRBJ1-5; size: NA
DNA: TGTGCCAGCAGTCCACCAGAAGGTGGCTACACCTTC; CDR3: CASSPPEGGYTF; V: TRBV28; D: NA; J: TRBJ1-2; size: NA
DNA: TGTGCCAGCAGCTTGGTGGGCAGCTGGTACTCTGGAAACACCATATATTTT; CDR3: CASSLVGSWYSGNTIYF; V: TRBV5-6; D: NA; J: TRBJ1-3; size: NA
DNA: TGTGCCAGCAGTACGGACGGCTACGAGCAGTACTTC; CDR3: CASSTDGYEQYF; V: TRBV5-4; D: NA; J: TRBJ2-7; size: once
DNA: TGTGCCATCAGTGATAGGACTAGCGGGAGAAATGAGCAGTTCTTC; CDR3: CAISDRTSGRNEQFF; V: TRBV10-3; D: TRBD2; J: TRBJ2-1; size: NA
DNA: TGTGCCAGCAAACGCGAGACAGGGTCTCCTCAGCCCCAGCATTTT; CDR3: CASKRETGSPQPQHF; V: TRBV27; D: TRBD1; J: TRBJ1-5; size: NA
DNA: TGTGCCAGCTCACCGTCGGGCAGGGGACAGCCCCAGCATTTT; CDR3: CASSPSGRGQPQHF; V: TRBV18; D: NA; J: TRBJ1-5; size: NA
DNA: TGTGCCAGCAGTCCGACAGCCTTGAACACCGGGGAGCTGTTTTTT; CDR3: CASSPTALNTGELFF; V: TRBV2; D: NA; J: TRBJ2-2; size: NA
DNA: TGTGCCGGAAGGGTCGGGGGGAGCACTGAAGCTTTCTTT; CDR3: CAGRVGGSTEAFF; V: TRBV21-1; D: NA; J: TRBJ1-1; size: NA
DNA: TGCAGTGTAGAGACCCAGTACTTC; CDR3: CSVETQYF; V: TRBV29-1; D: NA; J: TRBJ2-5; size: NA
DNA: TGTGCCAGCAGCACTACGACAGGTCTCGATTCACCCCTCCACTTT; CDR3: CASSTTTGLDSPLHF; V: TRBV21-1; D: NA; J: TRBJ1-6; size: NA
DNA: TGCGCCAGCAGCCCGAGGACTAGCGGGAGCCCCTACGAGCAGTACTTC; CDR3: CASSPRTSGSPYEQYF; V: TRBV5-1; D: TRBD2; J: TRBJ2-7; size: NA
DNA: TGTGCCAGCAGTTTAGGGACAGGGATCCATGAGACCCAGTACTTC; CDR3: CASSLGTGIHETQYF; V: TRBV27; D: TRBD1; J: TRBJ2-5; size: NA